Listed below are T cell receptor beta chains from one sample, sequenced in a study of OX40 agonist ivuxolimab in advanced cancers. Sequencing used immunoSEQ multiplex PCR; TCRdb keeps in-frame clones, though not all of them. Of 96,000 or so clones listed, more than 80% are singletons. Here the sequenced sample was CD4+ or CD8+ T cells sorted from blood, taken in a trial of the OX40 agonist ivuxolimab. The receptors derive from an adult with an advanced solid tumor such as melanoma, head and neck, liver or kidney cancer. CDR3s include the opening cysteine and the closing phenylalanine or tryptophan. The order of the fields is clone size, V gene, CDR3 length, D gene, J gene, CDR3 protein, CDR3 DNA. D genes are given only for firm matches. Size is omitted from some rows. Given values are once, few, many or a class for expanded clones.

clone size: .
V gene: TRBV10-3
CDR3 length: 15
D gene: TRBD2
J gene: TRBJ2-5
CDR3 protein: CAISEDGLAGDTQYF
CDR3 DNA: TGTGCCATCAGTGAGGACGGACTAGCCGGGGACACCCAGTACTTC

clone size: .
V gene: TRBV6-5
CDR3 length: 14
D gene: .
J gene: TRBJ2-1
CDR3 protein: CASRLTGNYNEQFF
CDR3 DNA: TGTGCCAGCAGGCTTACAGGGAATTACAATGAGCAGTTCTTC

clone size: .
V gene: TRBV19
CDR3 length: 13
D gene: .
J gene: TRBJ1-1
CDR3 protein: CASSMNSYTEAFF
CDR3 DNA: TGTGCCAGTAGTATGAACAGTTACACTGAAGCTTTCTTT

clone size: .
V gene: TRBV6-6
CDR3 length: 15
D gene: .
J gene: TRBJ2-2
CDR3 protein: CASSYSNGGAGELFF
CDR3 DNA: TGTGCCAGCAGTTACTCGAACGGGGGTGCCGGGGAGCTGTTTTTT

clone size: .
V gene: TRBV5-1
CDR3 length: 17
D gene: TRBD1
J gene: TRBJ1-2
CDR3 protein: CASSTGQGATANYGYTF
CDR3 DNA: TGCGCCAGCAGCACCGGACAGGGGGCAACGGCTAACTATGGCTACACCTTC

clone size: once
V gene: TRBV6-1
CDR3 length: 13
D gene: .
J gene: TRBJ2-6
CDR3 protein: CASRRNGANVLTF
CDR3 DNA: TGTGCCAGTCGCAGGAATGGGGCCAACGTCCTGACTTTC

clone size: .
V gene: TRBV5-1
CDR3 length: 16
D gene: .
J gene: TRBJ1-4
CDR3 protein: CASSPGGGATNEKLFF
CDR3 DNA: TGCGCCAGCAGCCCGGGAGGAGGGGCAACTAATGAAAAACTGTTTTTT

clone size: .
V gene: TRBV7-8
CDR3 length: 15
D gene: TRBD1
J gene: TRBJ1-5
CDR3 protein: CASSLDTGGTQPQHF
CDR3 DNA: TGTGCCAGCAGCTTAGATACAGGGGGTACACAGCCCCAGCATTTT

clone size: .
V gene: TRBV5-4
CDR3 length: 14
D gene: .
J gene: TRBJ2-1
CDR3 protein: CASSLFGGLGEQFF
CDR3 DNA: TGTGCCAGCAGCCTCTTTGGGGGCCTCGGTGAGCAGTTCTTC

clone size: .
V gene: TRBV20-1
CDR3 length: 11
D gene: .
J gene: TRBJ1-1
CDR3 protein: CSARDNTEAFF
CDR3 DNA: TGCAGTGCTAGAGATAACACTGAAGCTTTCTTT

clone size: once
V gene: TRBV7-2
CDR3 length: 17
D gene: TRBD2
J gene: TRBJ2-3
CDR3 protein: CASSPAGGGAGTDTQYF
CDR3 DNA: TGTGCCAGCAGCCCCGCCGGCGGGGGGGCGGGCACAGATACGCAGTATTTT

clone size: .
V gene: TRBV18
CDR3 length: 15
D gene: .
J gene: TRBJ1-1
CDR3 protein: CASSPPAGLNTEAFF
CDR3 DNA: TGTGCCAGCTCACCCCCGGCAGGGTTAAACACTGAAGCTTTCTTT

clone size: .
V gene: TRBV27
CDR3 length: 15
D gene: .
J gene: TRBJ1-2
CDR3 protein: CASSPLGGQGYGYTF
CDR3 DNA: TGTGCCAGCAGTCCCCTGGGGGGGCAGGGCTATGGCTACACCTTC

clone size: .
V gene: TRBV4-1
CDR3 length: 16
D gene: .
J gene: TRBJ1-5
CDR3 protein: CASSQDPLAGRQPQHF
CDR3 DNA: TGCGCCAGCAGCCAAGATCCCCTGGCAGGGCGTCAGCCCCAGCATTTT

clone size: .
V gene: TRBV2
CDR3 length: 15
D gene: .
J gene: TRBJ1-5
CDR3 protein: CATSPLTYSNQPQHF
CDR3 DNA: TGTGCCACCTCACCTCTCACGTATAGCAATCAGCCCCAGCATTTT

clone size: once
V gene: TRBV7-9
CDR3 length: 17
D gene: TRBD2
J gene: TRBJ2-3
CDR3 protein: CASSLVSIAGGTDTQYF
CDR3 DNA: TGTGCCAGCAGCCTCGTCTCCATAGCGGGAGGCACAGATACGCAGTATTTT

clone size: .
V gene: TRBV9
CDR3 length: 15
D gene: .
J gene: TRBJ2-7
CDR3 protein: CASSVGAGGAYEQYF
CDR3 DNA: TGTGCCAGCAGCGTAGGAGCGGGCGGGGCCTACGAGCAGTACTTC

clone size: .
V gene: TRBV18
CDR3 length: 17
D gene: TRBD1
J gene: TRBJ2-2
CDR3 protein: CASSPPGVPRGTGELFF
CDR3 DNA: TGTGCCAGCTCACCACCAGGCGTCCCCAGGGGGACCGGGGAGCTGTTTTTT

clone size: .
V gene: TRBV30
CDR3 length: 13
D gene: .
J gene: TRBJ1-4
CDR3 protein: CALPGGDNEKLFF
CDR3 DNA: TGTGCCCTCCCCGGGGGCGATAATGAAAAACTGTTTTTT